This T cell receptor (beta chain) was recorded in a study of T cell clonotyping in hematopoietic cell transplantation. About the research overall: Recipients' pretransplant samples followed cytoreduction.

Documented time point: recipient sample about 28 days before transplant, after cytoreduction. Samples: about 28 days before transplant, then days 30, 100 and 180 after. Germline values: CDR1 MDHEN, CDR2 SYDVKM. The CDR3 sequence is 16 residues long. V shed 3 bases, J shed 7 bases, and the junction held 7 bases outside the gene matches. Study-level points and caveats: Pathologically expanded recipient clonotypes increased progressively from day 30 to day 180 as diversity fell. Without cell sorting, CD4 versus CD8 contributions remain unresolved.

Comments on this clone: The antigen remains undetermined.

Sequenced by immunoSEQ multiplex PCR; TCRdb stores in-frame clones only, minus some. The sample has approximately 30,000 clones; 82% are singletons. The sequence derives from a man in his forties with acute myeloid leukemia. Some clones in this sample may be carry-over from other donors' samples. V is TRBV28 and J is TRBJ1-5, with 12 positions matching TRBD1. The source material was peripheral blood mononuclear cells, sampled before stem cell transplant. In DNA form, the CDR3 reads TGTGCCAGCAGTTTCCGGGGACAGGGGGCGAGCCAGCCCCAGCATTTT. It codes for CASSFRGQGASQPQHF. Full variable domain (missing parts from reference TRBV28 and TRBJ1-5): DVKVTQSSRYLVKRTGEKVFLECVQDMDHENMFWYRQDPGLGLRLIYFSYDVKMKEKGDIPEGYSVSREKKERFSLILESASTNQTSMYLCASSFRGQGASQPQHFGDGTRLSIL.